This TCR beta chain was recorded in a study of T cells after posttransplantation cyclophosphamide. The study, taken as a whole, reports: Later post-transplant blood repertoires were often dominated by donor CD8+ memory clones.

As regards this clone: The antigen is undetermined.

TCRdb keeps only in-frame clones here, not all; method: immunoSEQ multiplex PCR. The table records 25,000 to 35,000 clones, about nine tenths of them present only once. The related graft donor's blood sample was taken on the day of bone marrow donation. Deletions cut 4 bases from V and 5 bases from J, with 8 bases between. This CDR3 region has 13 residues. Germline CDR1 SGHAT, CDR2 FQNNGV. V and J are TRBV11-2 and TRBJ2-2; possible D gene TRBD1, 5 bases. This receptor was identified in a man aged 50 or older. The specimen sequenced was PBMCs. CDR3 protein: CASSSKGTGELFF. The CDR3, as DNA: TGTGCCAGCAGCTCCAAGGGGACCGGGGAGCTGTTTTTT.